These 11 T cell receptor beta chains were all obtained from the same sample, sequenced in a study of cytomegalovirus exposure and HLA in healthy donors. PCR amplification relied on 60 Vbeta primers (plus 13 Jbeta primers). Sequencing was performed with immunoSEQ multiplex PCR; in TCRdb, only in-frame clones are kept and a portion is missing. The sample lists some 140,000 clones, 76% occurring once. Sequencing was performed on PBMCs. Every receptor here comes from a man aged 40-49 years in good health and CMV-seronegative.

This chain uses TRBV27 with TRBJ2-2; 11 bases are a match to TRBD1. The CDR3 loop spans 15 amino acids. With 5 bases clipped from V and 8 bases from J, the junction kept 7 bases outside the gene matches. Germline CDR1 MNHEY, CDR2 SMNVEV (reference sequence). CDR3 coding DNA: TGTGCCAGCAGTCCAGGGACAGGGGGAACGGGGGAGCTGTTTTTT. Translating it yields CASSPGTGGTGELFF.

The chain recombines TRBV7-3 with TRBJ2-7; 11 bases map to TRBD2. Trimming removed 5 bases from V and 6 bases from J; junction bases left unmatched: 12. The CDR3 runs to 16 residues. CDR1 SGHTA and CDR2 FQGTGA come from the germline V gene. CDR3 sequence: CASSLRSTSGRREQYF. The CDR3 DNA follows: TGTGCCAGCAGCCTGAGAAGTACTAGCGGGAGACGCGAGCAGTACTTC.

The chain couples TRBV11-2 to TRBJ1-5, with D maybe TRBD1 (6 bases). The CDR3 runs to 15 residues. Trimming shortened V by 0 bases and J by 3 bases, and 9 bases separated the two germline ends. Germline values: CDR1 SGHAT, CDR2 FQNNGV. The CDR3 loop is CASSLEGGANQPQHF. DNA of the CDR3: TGTGCCAGCAGCTTAGAGGGGGGGGCCAATCAGCCCCAGCATTTT.

This clone occurred once. The V and J genes are TRBV5-1 and TRBJ2-7; 8 bases fit TRBD1. The V and J ends lost 3 bases and 2 bases, in that order; junction bases with no gene match: 4. This CDR3 region has 14 residues. Per germline, CDR1 SGHRS and CDR2 YFSETQ. The chain's CDR3 is CASSSGTGTYEQYF. The CDR3 DNA reads as TGCGCCAGCAGCTCCGGGACAGGAACCTACGAGCAGTACTTC. The variable domain in full, with the rest retrieved from reference TRBV5-1 and TRBJ2-7, is KAGVTQTPRYLIKTRGQQVTLSCSPISGHRSVSWYQQTPGQGLQFLFEYFSETQRNKGNFPGRFSGRQFSNSRSEMNVSTLELGDSALYLCASSSGTGTYEQYFGPGTRLTVT.

CDR3: CASSPEYRELQHF. Written as DNA, the CDR3 is TGTGCCAGCTCACCGGAATACAGGGAGCTCCAGCATTTT. This sequence joins TRBV18 and TRBJ1-5; possibly TRBD1 for D (6 bases). The CDR3 totals 13 residues. Trimming took off 3 bases at V and 12 bases at J, with 15 bases between the two ends. The germline V gene encodes CDR1 KGHSH and CDR2 LQKENI.

This clone was found once. CDR3 DNA: TGCAGCGTTGGATCGGCCGCAGGGCATGAAAAACTGTTTTTT. Its protein is CSVGSAAGHEKLFF. The chain links TRBV29-1 to TRBJ1-4; D is perhaps TRBD1 (5 bases). Trimming cost V 4 bases and J 6 bases, with 15 bases left between them. CDR1 and CDR2 from the germline V gene are SQVTM and ANQGSEA. CDR3 size: 14 residues. Variable domain in full (rest from reference TRBV29-1 and TRBJ1-4): SAVISQKPSRDICQRGTSLTIQCQVDSQVTMMFWYRQQPGQSLTLIATANQGSEATYESGFVIDKFPISRPNLTFSTLTVSNMSPEDSSIYLCSVGSAAGHEKLFFGSGTQLSVL.

This clone was counted a few times. The chain recombines TRBV19 with TRBJ2-3; D not resolved. Trimming removed 4 bases at V and 2 bases at J, with 10 bases between. The CDR3 loop spans 14 amino acids. CDR1 and CDR2 (germline): LNHDA, SQIVND (reference sequence). The CDR3 DNA reads as TGTGCCAGTAGTAAGAGACTCGACACAGATACGCAGTATTTT. Translation: CASSKRLDTDTQYF.

The gene calls are TRBV6-6 and TRBJ2-1; D ambiguous. There are 12 residues in the CDR3. Germline lookup yields CDR1 MNHNY and CDR2 SVGAGI (reference sequence). Trimming stripped 3 bases from V and 6 bases from J, with 6 bases between. The CDR3 protein is CASSYFSNEQFF. The CDR3 DNA follows: TGTGCCAGCAGTTATTTCTCCAATGAGCAGTTCTTC.

The CDR3 nucleotides read TGCGCCAGCAGCTTGGAAAATCCAACAGACTATGGCTACACCTTC. It yields the protein CASSLENPTDYGYTF. The chain links TRBV5-1 to TRBJ1-2, with D unresolved. CDR3 length equals 15 residues. Germline V lookup: CDR1 SGHRS, CDR2 YFSETQ. V lost 0 bases to trimming and J lost 3 bases, with 12 bases between them.

This chain joins TRBV18 and TRBJ2-1; the match to TRBD1 covers 8 bases. With V trimmed by 1 base and J by 3 bases, 11 bases remained unmatched. Germline-derived CDR1 and CDR2 are KGHSH and LQKENI. This CDR3 region has 18 residues. CDR3 coding DNA: TGTGCCAGCTCACCACTAGAAAACGACAGGGGCAGCTACAATGAGCAGTTCTTC. Its translation: CASSPLENDRGSYNEQFF.

The CDR3 region has the DNA TGCGCCAGCAGCCAAGACCCCCAGGGGGCTGATTTCTATGGCTACACCTTC. Protein: CASSQDPQGADFYGYTF. The genes are TRBV4-3 and TRBJ1-2; 8 bases are shared with TRBD1. The CDR3 has 17 residues. Losses at the gene ends were 0 bases for V and 4 bases for J; bases not matched to a gene: 10. Germline V CDR1 and CDR2: LGHNA, YSLEER.